This TCR beta chain was sequenced during a study of T cell responses to AZD1222 COVID-19 vaccine. Study as a whole: Pooling of second doses given at about 4 or about 12 weeks was done.

Study-wide results and caveats: Recipients of two AZD1222 doses showed rising Spike-specific TCR breadth and depth. Variant regions that are unmutated are reportedly the target of nearly half of spike-specific TCRs. Baseline serology detected seropositivity in only six AZD1222 recipients.

The CDR3 runs to 12 residues. Trimming took off 4 bases at V and 1 base at J, with 4 bases between the two ends. The V gene's germline CDR1 is MGHDK and CDR2 SYGVNS. Concerning this clone itself: Antigen: not known.

Assay: immunoSEQ multiplex PCR; the TCRdb copy retains only in-frame clones and omits some. This table holds about 120,000 clones, approximately 90% found once. This TCR was recovered from an adult in good health. The rearrangement joins TRBV25-1 to TRBJ1-2, with D hard to call. The sequences come from peripheral blood, collected on day 0 of AZD1222 vaccination. In DNA form, the CDR3 reads TGTGCCAGCAGTGCTGTTAACTATGGCTACACCTTC. Protein product: CASSAVNYGYTF.